The T cell receptor beta chain described here comes from a study of technical replicates of blood from a handful of donors. Germline V CDR1 and CDR2: SGHDT, YYEEEE. Trimming at V came to 4 bases and at J to 8 bases, leaving 4 bases not matched to a gene. The CDR3 has 13 amino acids. Method: immunoSEQ multiplex PCR; TCRdb's copy keeps in-frame clones and lacks some. Of approximately 73,000 clones detected, over 90% appear once; the ten largest clones hold around 0.37%. This sequence was found in a human donor in good health. Sample: T cells isolated from PBMCs. The chain uses TRBV5-6 and TRBJ2-1; 9 bases align to TRBD2. The CDR3 DNA reads TGTGCCAGCAGCCCCGGGACTAGCTATGAGCAGTTCTTC. This sequence encodes CASSPGTSYEQFF.